This T cell receptor (beta chain) was captured in a study of CD8 T cells in ankylosing spondylitis. Study-wide results and caveats: Disease-linked clones bore a CD8+ phenotype and were relatively rare in peripheral blood. Disease-linked clones reportedly showed significant enrichment in matched ankylosing spondylitis synovial fluid. Existing reports had already noted some motif variants in reactive arthritis synovial fluid and blood. What seemed typical of ankylosing spondylitis blood was a TCR beta motif built from 8 or 9 highly homologous variants.

Libraries of TCR beta came from quantitative 5'-RACE with molecular barcodes. TCRdb itself ran the 5' RACE reads through MiXCR, one entry per CDR3 protein. The sample carries 750,000 to 850,000 distinct CDR3 sequences, 12% recorded once. On this clonotype: Its antigen remains unknown.

Trimming shortened V by 0 bases and J by 0 bases, and 6 bases separated the two germline ends. Germline V lookup: CDR1 LGHNA, CDR2 YNFKEQ. The CDR3 runs to 15 residues. The sequenced sample consisted of blood, either unsorted or a sorted T cell fraction (not recorded which). The rearrangement joins TRBV4-2 to TRBJ2-1, with D hard to call. The receptor comes from a male donor with ankylosing spondylitis. CDR3 sequence (DNA): TGTGCCAGCAGCCAAGATCTATTCTCCTACAATGAGCAGTTCTTC. Translated, it gives CASSQDLFSYNEQFF.